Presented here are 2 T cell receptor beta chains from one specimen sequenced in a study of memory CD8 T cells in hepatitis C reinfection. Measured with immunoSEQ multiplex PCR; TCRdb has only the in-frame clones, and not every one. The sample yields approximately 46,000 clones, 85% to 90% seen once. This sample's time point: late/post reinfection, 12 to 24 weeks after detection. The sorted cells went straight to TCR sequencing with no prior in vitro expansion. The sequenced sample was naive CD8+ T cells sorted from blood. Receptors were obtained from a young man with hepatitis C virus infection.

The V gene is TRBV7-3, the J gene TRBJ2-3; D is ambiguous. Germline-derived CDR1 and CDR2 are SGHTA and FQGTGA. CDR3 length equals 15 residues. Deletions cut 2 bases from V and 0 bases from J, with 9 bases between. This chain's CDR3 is CASSLGLTSTDTQYF. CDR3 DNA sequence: TGTGCCAGCAGCTTAGGTCTAACTAGCACAGATACGCAGTATTTT.

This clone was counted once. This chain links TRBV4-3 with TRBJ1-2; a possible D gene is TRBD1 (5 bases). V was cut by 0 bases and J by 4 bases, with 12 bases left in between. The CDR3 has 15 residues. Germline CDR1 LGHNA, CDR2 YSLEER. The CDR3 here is CASSQEIGDFYGYTF. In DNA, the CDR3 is TGCGCCAGCAGCCAAGAGATTGGGGACTTCTATGGCTACACCTTC.